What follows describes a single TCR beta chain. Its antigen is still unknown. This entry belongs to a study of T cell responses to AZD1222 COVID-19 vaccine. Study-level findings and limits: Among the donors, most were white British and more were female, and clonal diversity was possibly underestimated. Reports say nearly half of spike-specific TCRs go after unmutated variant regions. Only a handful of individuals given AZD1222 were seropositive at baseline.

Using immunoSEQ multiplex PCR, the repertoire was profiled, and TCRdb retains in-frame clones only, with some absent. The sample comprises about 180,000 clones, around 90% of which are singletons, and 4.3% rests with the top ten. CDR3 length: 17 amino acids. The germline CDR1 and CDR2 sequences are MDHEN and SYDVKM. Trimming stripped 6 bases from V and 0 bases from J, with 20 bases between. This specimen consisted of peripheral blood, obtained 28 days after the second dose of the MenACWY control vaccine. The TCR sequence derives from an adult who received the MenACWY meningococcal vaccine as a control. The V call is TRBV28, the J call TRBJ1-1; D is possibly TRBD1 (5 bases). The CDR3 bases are TGTGCCAGCAGCTTGGATCGGGGCCGCCCCATGAACACTGAAGCTTTCTTT. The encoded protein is CASSLDRGRPMNTEAFF. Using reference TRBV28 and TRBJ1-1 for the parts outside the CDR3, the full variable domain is DVKVTQSSRYLVKRTGEKVFLECVQDMDHENMFWYRQDPGLGLRLIYFSYDVKMKEKGDIPEGYSVSREKKERFSLILESASTNQTSMYLCASSLDRGRPMNTEAFFGQGTRLTVV.